This T cell receptor beta chain was identified during a study of T cell responses to AZD1222 COVID-19 vaccine. Some clones are missing from TCRdb's copy, which holds only in-frame ones; the method was immunoSEQ multiplex PCR. The repertoire holds roughly 150,000 clones, with around nine tenths as singletons. Germline V gene sequence: CDR1 MNHEY, CDR2 SVGAGI. The germline V and J ends were trimmed by 6 bases and 4 bases, with 12 bases remaining between them. This CDR3 contains 14 residues. Sequenced here: peripheral blood, sampled on day 0 of AZD1222 vaccination. This clonotype originated in an adult in good health. This chain connects TRBV6-5 to TRBJ2-2; no clear D. This chain's CDR3 is CASRRPGGTGELFF. As DNA, the CDR3 is TGTGCCAGCAGGAGACCGGGCGGCACCGGGGAGCTGTTTTTT.